The entry that follows covers one TCR beta chain sequence. Libraries were prepared by immunoSEQ multiplex PCR; TCRdb keeps only in-frame clonotypes and omits some of them. This table holds about 42,000 clones, more than 80% found once. The data are from a study of blood T cell repertoires in COVID-19. Trimming stripped 7 bases from V and 2 bases from J, with 16 bases between. Germline V gives CDR1 MNHEY, CDR2 SVGAGI. This CDR3 comprises 15 residues. V is TRBV6-5 and J is TRBJ2-3; the D is unclear. The specimen was peripheral blood. This TCR was sampled from a man aged 25-45 years with active or convalescent COVID-19. This chain's CDR3 is CASTTASANTDTQYF. The CDR3 coding sequence is TGTGCCAGCACTACAGCCTCCGCTAACACAGATACGCAGTATTTT.